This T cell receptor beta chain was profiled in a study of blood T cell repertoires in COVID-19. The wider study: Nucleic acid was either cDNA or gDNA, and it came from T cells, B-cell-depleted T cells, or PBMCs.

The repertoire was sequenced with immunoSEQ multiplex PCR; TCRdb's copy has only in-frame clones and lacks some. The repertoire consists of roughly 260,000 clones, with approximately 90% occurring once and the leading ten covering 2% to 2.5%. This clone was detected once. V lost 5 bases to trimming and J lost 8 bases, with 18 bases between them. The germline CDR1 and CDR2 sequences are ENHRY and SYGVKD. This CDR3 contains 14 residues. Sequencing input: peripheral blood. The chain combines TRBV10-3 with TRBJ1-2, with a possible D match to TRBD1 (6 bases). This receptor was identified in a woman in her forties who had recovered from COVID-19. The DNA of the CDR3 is TGTGCCATCAGTCAAACACAGGGTTTGGGGGGCTACACCTTC. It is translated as CAISQTQGLGGYTF.